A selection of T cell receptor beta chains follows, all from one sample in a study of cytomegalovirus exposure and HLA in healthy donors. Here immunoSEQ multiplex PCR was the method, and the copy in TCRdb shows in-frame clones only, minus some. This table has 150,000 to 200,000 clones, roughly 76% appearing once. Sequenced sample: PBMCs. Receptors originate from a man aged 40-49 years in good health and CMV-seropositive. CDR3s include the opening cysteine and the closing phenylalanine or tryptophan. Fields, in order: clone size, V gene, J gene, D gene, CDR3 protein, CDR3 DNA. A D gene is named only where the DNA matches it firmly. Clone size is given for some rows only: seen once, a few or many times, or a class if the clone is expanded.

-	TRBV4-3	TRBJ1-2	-	CASSQVSRPGAYGYTF	TGCGCCAGCAGCCAAGTTTCCCGACCAGGGGCCTATGGCTACACCTTC
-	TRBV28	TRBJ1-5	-	CASSLRTRNQPQHF	TGTGCCAGCAGTTTAAGGACTCGCAATCAGCCCCAGCATTTT
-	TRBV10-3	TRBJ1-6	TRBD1	CAISESGQGDSTDSPLHF	TGTGCCATCAGTGAGTCGGGACAGGGGGATTCGACGGATTCACCCCTCCACTTT
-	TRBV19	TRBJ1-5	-	CASSIDQGSNQPQHF	TGTGCCAGTAGTATAGACCAGGGCAGCAATCAGCCCCAGCATTTT
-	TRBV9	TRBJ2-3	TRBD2	CASGRGGVGTDTQYF	TGTGCCAGCGGACGGGGGGGCGTTGGCACAGATACGCAGTATTTT
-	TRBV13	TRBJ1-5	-	CASSLGLLGEAPGPQHF	TGTGCCAGCAGCTTAGGCCTGTTAGGAGAGGCCCCCGGGCCCCAGCATTTT
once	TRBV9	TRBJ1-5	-	CASSADSVNQPQHF	TGTGCCAGCAGCGCGGACAGTGTCAATCAGCCCCAGCATTTT
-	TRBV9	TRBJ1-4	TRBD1	CASSVEDRGDEKLFF	TGTGCCAGCAGCGTAGAGGACAGGGGGGATGAAAAACTGTTTTTT
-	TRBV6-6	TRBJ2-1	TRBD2	CASSYSSGGLYNEQFF	TGTGCCAGCAGTTACTCGTCGGGGGGGCTTTACAATGAGCAGTTCTTC
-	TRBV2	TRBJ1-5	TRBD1	CASGGDRAQPQHF	TGTGCCAGCGGGGGGGACAGGGCCCAGCCCCAGCATTTT
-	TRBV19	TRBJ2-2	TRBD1	CASTVDRAGGELFF	TGTGCCAGTACGGTGGACAGGGCAGGCGGGGAGCTGTTTTTT
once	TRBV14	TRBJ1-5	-	CASSQGVGGHNQPQHF	TGTGCCAGCAGCCAAGGGGTGGGGGGGCACAATCAGCCCCAGCATTTT
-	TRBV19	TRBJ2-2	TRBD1	CASGTGANTGELFF	TGTGCCAGCGGGACAGGGGCGAACACCGGGGAGCTGTTTTTT
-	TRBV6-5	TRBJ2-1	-	CASSRGNEQFF	TGTGCCAGCAGTCGAGGCAATGAGCAGTTCTTC
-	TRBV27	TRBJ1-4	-	CASSSQGRTNEKLFF	TGTGCCAGCAGTTCCCAGGGTAGGACTAATGAAAAACTGTTTTTT
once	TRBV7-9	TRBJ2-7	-	CASSLVGAYEQYF	TGTGCCAGCAGCTTAGTAGGGGCCTACGAGCAGTACTTC
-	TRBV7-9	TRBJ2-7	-	CSSSWGVAYEQYF	TGTTCCAGCAGCTGGGGGGTCGCCTACGAGCAGTACTTC
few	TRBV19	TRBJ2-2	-	CASGMGAGIGELFF	TGTGCCAGTGGGATGGGGGCAGGGATCGGGGAGCTGTTTTTT
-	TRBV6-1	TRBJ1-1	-	CASSEPGPLNTEAFF	TGTGCCAGCTCGGAACCGGGTCCCCTGAACACTGAAGCTTTCTTT
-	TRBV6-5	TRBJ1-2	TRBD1	CASRPPGTGGYGYTF	TGTGCCAGCAGACCTCCTGGGACAGGGGGTTATGGCTACACCTTC
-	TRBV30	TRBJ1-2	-	CAWSGDRQIRTF	TGTGCCTGGAGCGGAGACAGACAAATACGGACCTTC
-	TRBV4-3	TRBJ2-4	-	CASSQSLRASKNIQYF	TGCGCCAGCAGCCAATCTCTTCGAGCAAGTAAAAACATTCAGTACTTC
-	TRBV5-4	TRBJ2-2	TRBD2	CASRISSGGAGTGELFF	TGTGCCAGCAGGATCTCTAGCGGGGGGGCTGGTACCGGGGAGCTGTTTTTT
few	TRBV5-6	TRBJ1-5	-	CASSRGSGNQPQHF	TGTGCCAGCAGCCGCGGGTCGGGCAATCAGCCCCAGCATTTT
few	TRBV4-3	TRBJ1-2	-	CASSQDRGAGYGYTF	TGCGCCAGCAGCCAAGATCGGGGAGCCGGATATGGCTACACCTTC
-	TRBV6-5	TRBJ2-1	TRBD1	CASRRDRGAYNEQFF	TGTGCCAGCAGGCGCGACAGGGGCGCATACAATGAGCAGTTCTTC
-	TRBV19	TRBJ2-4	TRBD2	CASSIALRGAAKNIQYF	TGTGCCAGTAGTATAGCCTTGCGGGGGGCAGCCAAAAACATTCAGTACTTC
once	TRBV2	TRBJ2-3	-	CASSVDPRLDAGAGTDTQYF	TGTGCCAGCAGTGTGGACCCTCGACTGGACGCGGGGGCAGGCACAGATACGCAGTATTTT
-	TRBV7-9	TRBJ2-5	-	CASSLLSQETQYF	TGTGCCAGCAGCTTACTGTCCCAAGAGACCCAGTACTTC
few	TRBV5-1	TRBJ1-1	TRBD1	CASREGGRTEAFF	TGCGCCAGCAGAGAAGGGGGCAGGACTGAAGCTTTCTTT
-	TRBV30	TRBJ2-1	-	CAWSSPYRSDNEQFF	TGTGCCTGGAGTTCCCCCTACCGTTCGGACAATGAGCAGTTCTTC
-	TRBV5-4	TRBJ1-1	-	CASSSQGPEAFF	TGTGCCAGCAGCTCACAGGGCCCAGAAGCTTTCTTT
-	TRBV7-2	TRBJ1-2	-	CASSLRGQNLVYGYTF	TGTGCCAGCAGCTTAAGGGGTCAGAACCTCGTCTATGGCTACACCTTC
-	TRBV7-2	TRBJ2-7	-	CASSLTVTYEQYF	TGTGCCAGCAGCTTAACAGTTACCTACGAGCAGTACTTC
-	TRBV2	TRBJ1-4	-	CASRGGPTNEKLFF	TGTGCCAGCAGGGGAGGGCCTACTAATGAAAAACTGTTTTTT
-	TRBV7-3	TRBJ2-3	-	CASSPGRGTQYF	TGTGCCAGCAGCCCAGGCCGGGGTACGCAGTATTTT
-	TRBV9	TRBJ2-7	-	CASSVAPTQGDEQYF	TGTGCCAGCAGCGTAGCCCCTACACAGGGAGACGAGCAGTACTTC
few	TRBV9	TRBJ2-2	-	CASSAIAAGELFF	TGTGCCAGCAGCGCCATAGCGGCCGGGGAGCTGTTTTTT
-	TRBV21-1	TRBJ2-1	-	CASILVHEQFF	TGTGCCAGCATCCTTGTCCATGAGCAGTTCTTC
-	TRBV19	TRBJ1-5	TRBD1	CASNPDRGNQPQHF	TGTGCCAGTAATCCAGACAGGGGCAATCAGCCCCAGCATTTT
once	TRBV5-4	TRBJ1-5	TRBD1	CASSLGGQSNQPQHF	TGTGCCAGCAGCTTGGGGGGACAGAGCAATCAGCCCCAGCATTTT
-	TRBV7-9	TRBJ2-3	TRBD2	CASRRTSGGGTDTQYF	TGTGCCAGCAGACGTACCAGCGGGGGGGGCACAGATACGCAGTATTTT
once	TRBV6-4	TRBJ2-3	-	CASSDGVGGDTQYF	TGTGCCAGCAGTGACGGGGTTGGAGGAGATACGCAGTATTTT
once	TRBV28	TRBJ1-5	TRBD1	CASGTGFQPQHF	TGTGCCAGCGGGACAGGGTTTCAGCCCCAGCATTTT
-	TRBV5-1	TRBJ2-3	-	CASSADPADTQYF	TGCGCCAGCAGCGCGGATCCTGCAGATACGCAGTATTTT
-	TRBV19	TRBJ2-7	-	CASSSGQGEQYF	TGTGCCAGTAGTAGTGGGCAGGGCGAGCAGTACTTC
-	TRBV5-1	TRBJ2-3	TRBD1	CASRIGTGITDTQYF	TGCGCCAGCAGAATAGGGACAGGGATCACAGATACGCAGTATTTT
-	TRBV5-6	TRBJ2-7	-	CASSFVRATYEQYF	TGTGCCAGCAGCTTTGTCAGGGCAACCTACGAGCAGTACTTC
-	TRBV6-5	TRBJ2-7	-	CASNTKRRGRYEQYF	TGTGCCAGCAACACAAAGAGGAGGGGCAGATACGAGCAGTACTTC
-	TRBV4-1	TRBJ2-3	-	CASSQSESTDTQYF	TGCGCCAGCAGCCAGTCTGAGAGCACAGATACGCAGTATTTT
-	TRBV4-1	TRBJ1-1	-	CASSREPYDTEAFF	TGCGCCAGCAGCCGTGAGCCTTACGACACTGAAGCTTTCTTT
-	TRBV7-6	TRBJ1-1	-	CASSPVLNTEAFF	TGTGCCAGCAGCCCCGTTTTGAACACTGAAGCTTTCTTT
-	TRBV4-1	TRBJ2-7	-	CASSQVRSYEQYF	TGCGCCAGCAGCCAGGTTAGATCCTACGAGCAGTACTTC